These 2 T cell receptor beta chains came from one sample sequenced in a study of blood T cell repertoires in COVID-19 (dated by TCRdb to the early 2020s). The library was produced with the immunoSEQ multiplex PCR assay. Drawn from immuneACCESS, this table holds only the in-frame rearrangements with V and J called that TCRdb kept. Clones are partly lost; checked studies trace under half to an unresolved V gene and leave the rest unexplained. The sample table records about 160,000 clones; about 87% of these occur just once. About a tenth of the sample goes to the ten largest clones. The source material was peripheral blood. These receptor sequences come from a woman in her seventies with COVID-19, enrolled during active disease.

The V gene is TRBV5-4, the J gene TRBJ2-2; weak D call: TRBD2 (6 bases). Germline V lookup: CDR1 SGHNT, CDR2 YYREEE (reference sequence). Trimming took 1 base from V and 0 from J, leaving 10 bases between them. This CDR3 has 16 residues. The CDR3 loop reads CASSLRREPNTGELFF. For the CDR3, the DNA is TGTGCCAGCAGCTTGAGGAGGGAGCCGAACACCGGGGAGCTGTTTTTT.

This clone was counted only a few times. This chain joins TRBV19 and TRBJ1-1; D remains unclear. The germline V gene has CDR1 LNHDA and CDR2 SQIVND (reference sequence). CDR3 size: 13 residues. Trimming took 6 bases from V and 5 from J, leaving 13 bases between them. The CDR3 DNA sequence: TGTGCCAGTAGGGGAGGTGGGAGGACTGAAGCTTTCTTT. Translated, it gives CASRGGGRTEAFF.